This note documents a single T cell receptor (beta chain) sequence. Methods used by the authors: For nucleated cells, counts were estimated from reference gene primer amplification. Assay used: immunoSEQ multiplex PCR; TCRdb lists only in-frame clones, some missing. V, J and clone size reflect that table, while D and trimming were determined from the DNA. The data hold approximately 200,000 clones, with approximately 90% observed a single time. The CDR3 covers 15 residues. Germline lookup yields CDR1 MDHEN and CDR2 SYDVKM. Trimming left V 7 bases short and J 2 bases short, with 12 bases between. The source of the sample is a study of blood T cell repertoires in COVID-19. Overall study context: Acute and convalescent COVID-19 samples came from the United States, Italy and Spain. PBMCs, B-cell-depleted T cells, or T cells provided the cDNA or gDNA that made up the material.

This clonotype was obtained from a woman in her thirties with active or convalescent COVID-19. What was sequenced was peripheral blood. The chain carries TRBV28 and TRBJ2-6; maybe TRBD1 (6 bases). CDR3 loop: CASIEGGTGANVLTF. In DNA, the CDR3 is TGTGCCAGCATCGAAGGGGGTACTGGGGCCAACGTCCTGACTTTC.